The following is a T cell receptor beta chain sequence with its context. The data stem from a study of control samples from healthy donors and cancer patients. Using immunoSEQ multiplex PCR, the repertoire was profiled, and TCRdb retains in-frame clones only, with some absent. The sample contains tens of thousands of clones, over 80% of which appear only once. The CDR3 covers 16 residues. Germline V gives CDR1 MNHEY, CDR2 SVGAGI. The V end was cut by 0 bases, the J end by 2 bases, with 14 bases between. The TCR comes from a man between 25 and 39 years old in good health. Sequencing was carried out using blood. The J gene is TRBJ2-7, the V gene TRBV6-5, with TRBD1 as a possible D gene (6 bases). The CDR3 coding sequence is TGTGCCAGCAGTTACTCCAGGGGAATTGGCGCCTACGAGCAGTACTTC. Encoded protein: CASSYSRGIGAYEQYF.